These T cell receptor beta chains were read from a single sample in a study of beta chain features in type 1 diabetes. The protocol was immunoSEQ multiplex PCR, while the TCRdb copy is restricted to in-frame clones and leaves out a portion. Of roughly 350,000 clones listed, approximately 11% are singletons. Sequenced sample: naive CD4+ T cells from blood. All receptors come from a woman younger than 45 in good health. Each CDR3 is given with its conserved first and last residue. The D gene is left open where the match is weak. Clone sizes are given selectively: once, few, many, or a class where the clone is expanded.

j_gene	d_gene	abundance	v_gene	CDR3aa	CDR3nt
TRBJ2-5	.	.	TRBV6-5	CASSYGTSQETQYF	TGTGCCAGCAGTTACGGGACATCCCAAGAGACCCAGTACTTC
TRBJ2-1	TRBD2	.	TRBV30	CAWSGLAGYNEQFF	TGTGCCTGGAGTGGTCTAGCGGGGTACAATGAGCAGTTCTTC
TRBJ2-7	TRBD2	few	TRBV4-2	CASSQDLGTSGLTYEQYF	TGTGCCAGCAGCCAAGATTTAGGGACTAGCGGGCTGACCTACGAGCAGTACTTC
TRBJ2-5	TRBD2	few	TRBV28	CASSRGASGMRETQYF	TGTGCCAGCAGTAGAGGGGCTAGCGGGATGCGGGAGACCCAGTACTTC
TRBJ1-1	.	few	TRBV6-5	CASSYSSRADTEAFF	TGTGCCAGCAGTTACTCATCCAGGGCGGACACTGAAGCTTTCTTT
TRBJ2-1	TRBD1	.	TRBV7-2	CASSLTGVINEQFF	TGTGCCAGCAGCTTGACAGGGGTCATCAATGAGCAGTTCTTC
TRBJ2-5	.	.	TRBV10-3	CAISDSRRETQYF	TGTGCCATCAGTGACAGTCGCAGAGAGACCCAGTACTTC
TRBJ1-2	.	.	TRBV29-1	CSAKGTPNYGYTF	TGCAGCGCCAAAGGGACACCTAACTATGGCTACACCTTC
TRBJ2-7	TRBD2	.	TRBV19	CASSILRSGSKSYEQYF	TGTGCCAGTAGTATCCTACGAAGCGGGAGTAAGTCCTACGAGCAGTACTTC
TRBJ2-1	.	.	TRBV14	CATRLREQFF	TGTGCCACCAGGTTGAGGGAGCAGTTCTTC
TRBJ2-1	TRBD2	few	TRBV5-1	CASSLGTSGSYNEQFF	TGCGCCAGCAGCTTGGGGACTAGCGGGTCTTACAATGAGCAGTTCTTC
TRBJ1-5	.	few	TRBV18	CASSPSTTGDSNQPQHF	TGTGCCAGCTCACCCTCCACGACAGGAGATAGCAATCAGCCCCAGCATTTT
TRBJ2-5	TRBD2	.	TRBV7-8	CASSLSLALLAGQYF	TGTGCCAGCAGCTTAAGTCTAGCGCTGCTAGCGGGCCAGTACTTC
TRBJ2-1	.	.	TRBV20-1	CSARDFDEQFF	TGCAGTGCTAGAGATTTCGATGAGCAGTTCTTC
TRBJ1-4	TRBD1	few	TRBV30	CAWSEGASEKLFF	TGTGCCTGGAGTGAGGGGGCGAGTGAAAAACTGTTTTTT
TRBJ2-5	.	.	TRBV11-3	CASSLGSQETQYF	TGTGCCAGCAGCTTGGGCAGCCAAGAGACCCAGTACTTC
TRBJ1-2	.	.	TRBV7-6	CASSPSRNYGYTF	TGTGCCAGCAGCCCCTCCAGGAACTATGGCTACACCTTC
TRBJ2-2	.	few	TRBV29-1	CSAGPSGALDTGELFF	TGCAGCGCAGGTCCTTCAGGGGCGCTGGACACCGGGGAGCTGTTTTTT
TRBJ2-2	TRBD2	.	TRBV18	CASSPSGLADVTGELFF	TGTGCCAGCTCACCAAGTGGACTAGCGGATGTCACCGGGGAGCTGTTTTTT
TRBJ2-1	TRBD2	many	TRBV23-1	CASRYLKRETSYNEQFF	TGCGCCAGCCGTTATCTGAAGCGGGAGACAAGCTACAATGAGCAGTTCTTC
TRBJ1-5	TRBD1	.	TRBV6-6	CASSYRTGDINQPQHF	TGTGCCAGCAGTTACAGGACAGGGGATATCAATCAGCCCCAGCATTTT
TRBJ2-6	.	.	TRBV28	CASSFARAGANVLTF	TGTGCCAGCAGTTTTGCCAGGGCTGGGGCCAACGTCCTGACTTTC
TRBJ2-1	TRBD2	few	TRBV5-1	CASSLVLAGGAEQFF	TGCGCCAGCAGCTTGGTCCTAGCGGGCGGCGCCGAGCAGTTCTTC
TRBJ1-1	TRBD1	few	TRBV7-2	CASSLRDSTEAFF	TGTGCCAGCAGCTTAAGGGACAGCACTGAAGCTTTCTTT